This T cell receptor beta chain comes out of a study of early stage breast cancer tumors (TCRdb year 2017). Regarding the study in general: Of the approximately 15 invasive breast tumors, about a dozen were found to be estrogen receptor-positive, progesterone receptor-positive and HER2-negative. Of the approximately 12 ER+/PR+/HER2- tumors, eight were classified as invasive ductal carcinomas and four as invasive lobular carcinomas. A read coverage of roughly 10-fold per sample was achieved on average. The samples as a whole yielded more than 2.5 million detected templates, corresponding to 900,000 to 1,100,000 unique clonotypes. The paper's findings and limits, for the study overall: Repertoires from blood and normal breast were more alike than repertoires from blood and tumor, and in about 90% of the 16 patients, comparing each tissue with blood separated tumor from normal. Sequencing bulk genomic DNA from unsorted cells could not capture chain pairing or functional markers like CD4, CD8 and FOXP3. Analysis by tumor subtype was prevented by the small cohort size. Enriched TCRB sequences shared across patients were mostly commonly generated sequences, unlikely to play an important role in the tumor microenvironment. About 2.5-fold higher T cell density and higher clonality were observed in tumors than in adjacent normal breast tissue.

Each sample was amplified as two independent genomic DNA replicates: around 0.47 ug for blood and roughly 1.4 ug for tumor or normal breast. Following the manufacturer's instructions, the ImmunoSeq Intro kit was used to carry out TCRB sequencing on genomic DNA. The multiplex PCR ran for around 33 cycles using proprietary primers and spike-in control sequences for absolute quantification. Single-end 150-bp reads were used to sequence an 87-bp fragment spanning the CDR3 and the flanking V and J genes. Seven samples, with two replicates for each sample, were multiplexed per lane of an Illumina MiSeq using version 3.0 chemistry. Regarding the original processing steps: The vendor's proprietary pipeline processed the raw data and merged both replicates into a single result for each sample. A clonotype was defined as productive rearrangements that share the same V-gene family, CDR3 amino acid sequence and J-gene segment. Clonality was computed as 1 minus the normalized Shannon entropy (Pielou evenness) of TCRB abundances. T cell density was estimated by dividing total templates by the number of input cells inferred from the DNA input amount. Total repertoire diversity and clonality were estimated with Recon using default parameters. Tumor-enriched clonotypes were defined as having over 0.1% abundance in tumor and at least 32-fold higher abundance than in normal breast. Not all clones reach the TCRdb copy of this immuneACCESS table, which keeps in-frame sequences only. Checked studies attribute under half of the gap to unresolved V genes and leave the rest unexplained. The V and J calls and clone size come from that table; D and trimming were worked out from the DNA. In all, the sample holds under 45,000 clones, and about three quarters of those were seen once. The top ten constitute more than 5.5% of the sample.

A word on this clone: This clone's antigen is unknown. Qualities for individual bases were not recorded, and no much larger clone is one base off.

From V the trimming removes 1 base and from J it removes 6 bases, while the gene matches leave 9 bases of the junction unaccounted for. Spanning cysteine to phenylalanine, the CDR3 consists of 15 amino acids. Kept here is only the CDR3 DNA, which spans 45 bases and is read in frame from base 1. The germline V gene yields SQVTM for CDR1 and ANQGSEA for CDR2. The study profiled bulk TCR beta-chain repertoires in matched peripheral blood, tumor and adjacent normal breast tissue taken from around 15 patients with early-stage breast cancer. Before surgery, whole blood (roughly 5-10 mL) was collected into EDTA tubes and processed within 2 hours. Ficoll-Paque centrifugation in SepMate-50 tubes was used to isolate peripheral blood mononuclear cells. PBMCs were cryopreserved in aliquots of roughly 1.8 to 4 million cells in roughly 90% FBS with roughly 10% DMSO and kept in liquid nitrogen. The Qiagen AllPrep DNA/RNA Mini kit was used to extract genomic DNA.

The receptor was derived from a person aged 45 to 59 with breast cancer. The rearrangement combines TRBV29-1 with TRBJ2-1; TRBD2 agrees with 7 junctional bases. Sequences were obtained from blood. The CDR3 region: CSVEARGGFGNEQFF. Here is the DNA: TGCAGCGTTGAAGCTCGGGGAGGGTTCGGCAATGAGCAGTTCTTC.